The present T cell receptor (beta chain) was sequenced within a study of identifying expanded T cells in peripheral blood. TCRdb's table, derived via immunoSEQ multiplex PCR, lists solely in-frame clones and lacks some. Among around 66,000 clones listed, more than 70% were seen once. On this clone: The junction and the germline gene differ at one end; a read error may be behind it.

From germline, CDR1 is DFQATT and CDR2 SNEGSKA (reference sequence). The CDR3 spans 11 residues. The sequenced sample consisted of blood. The chain recombines TRBV20-1 with TRBJ2-3, with D uncertain. The sequence derives from a person aged 18 to 75 in good health. The CDR3 DNA reads as TGCAATGCTCTCCCGGGTGATACGCAGTATTTT. Translation: CNALPGDTQYF.